The 8 T cell receptor beta chains given below trace back to one sample, sequenced in a study of post-analysis software for immune sequencing data. Whole-study results and caveats: Elevated frequency relative to controls characterized about 5 TRBV segments in patients, TRBV5-6, TRBV5-1 and TRBV20-1 among them.

Unique molecular identifiers were built into the TCR beta cDNA libraries. TCRdb re-analysed the PCR reads in MiXCR, keeping a single row per CDR3 protein. The data show more than 450,000 distinct CDR3 sequences, 34% seen once. No antigens are known for them. The sample taken for sequencing was blood. Receptor source: a girl between 2 and 17 years old with multiple sclerosis.

The chain employs TRBV3-1 and TRBJ2-1; tentatively, D is TRBD1 or TRBD2 (5 bases each). CDR3 length: 12 amino acids. Germline assignment: CDR1 LGHDT and CDR2 YNNKEL (reference sequence). Trimming left V 4 bases short and J 10 bases short, with 11 bases between. CDR3 residues: CASSPVGDEQFF. The CDR3 DNA reads TGTGCCAGCAGCCCCGTCGGGGACGAGCAGTTCTTC.

This chain joins TRBV6-5 and TRBJ2-3; D is possibly TRBD2 (7 bases). Germline V gene data show CDR1 as MNHEY and CDR2 as SVGAGI. The CDR3 extends over 12 amino acids. Trimming took 6 bases from V and 8 from J, leaving 12 bases between them. The CDR3 nucleotides read TGTGCCAGCAGGGAGGGGGGGGGTACGCAGTATTTT. As protein: CASREGGGTQYF.

The chain uses TRBV7-7 and TRBJ2-5; D unclear. CDR1 SSHAT and CDR2 FNYEAQ come from the germline V gene (reference sequence). V lost 1 base and J lost 4, with 13 bases in between. The CDR3 sequence is 15 residues long. This CDR3 reads CASSLGDRRAETQYF. CDR3 in DNA: TGTGCCAGCAGCTTAGGGGATAGAAGGGCAGAGACCCAGTACTTC.

The gene calls are TRBV7-3 and TRBJ1-1; 8 nucleotides agree with TRBD1. This CDR3 region has 14 residues. V shed 4 bases and J 5 bases; nucleotides not matched to a gene: 6. The germline V gene has CDR1 SGHTA and CDR2 FQGTGA. The DNA of the CDR3 is TGTGCCAGCAGCTCCAGGGGGCATGTGACTGAAGCTTTCTTT. It translates to CASSSRGHVTEAFF.

The V gene is TRBV6-5, the J gene TRBJ1-6; no firm D call. CDR1 is MNHEY and CDR2 is SVGAGI in the germline V gene. V lost 5 bases, J lost 4 bases, and 9 bases lay in between. The CDR3 contains 14 residues. CDR3 bases: TGTGCCAGCAGTCCGGGAAGATATAATTCACCCCTCCACTTT. Amino acid sequence: CASSPGRYNSPLHF.

This clonotype was observed a single time. The chain employs TRBV5-1 and TRBJ1-4, with TRBD1 matching over 8 bases. V lost 4 bases, J lost 5 bases, and 7 bases stayed unmatched. CDR3 size: 15 residues. Germline V lookup: CDR1 SGHRS, CDR2 YFSETQ. The CDR3: CASSALQGENEKLFF. The CDR3 DNA follows: TGCGCCAGCAGCGCACTACAGGGGGAAAATGAAAAACTGTTTTTT. Full variable domain (rest looked up from reference TRBV5-1 and TRBJ1-4): KAGVTQTPRYLIKTRGQQVTLSCSPISGHRSVSWYQQTPGQGLQFLFEYFSETQRNKGNFPGRFSGRQFSNSRSEMNVSTLELGDSALYLCASSALQGENEKLFFGSGTQLSVL.

J is TRBJ1-2 and V is TRBV4-1; D might be TRBD1 (5 bases). Trimming stripped 1 base from V and 5 bases from J, with 11 bases between. CDR1 is MGHRA and CDR2 is YSYEKL in the germline V gene. The CDR3 runs 14 residues. CDR3 nucleotides: TGCGCCAGCAGCCAAGGGGACCGACCATATGGCTACACCTTC. It translates to CASSQGDRPYGYTF.

V is TRBV4-1 and J is TRBJ2-1; no firm D call. V dropped 1 base and J dropped 3 bases, with 4 bases sitting between them. The CDR3 is made up of 13 amino acids. Germline V gene data show CDR1 as MGHRA and CDR2 as YSYEKL. The CDR3 nucleotides read TGCGCCAGCAGCCAAGTACTCTACAATGAGCAGTTCTTC. Its translation: CASSQVLYNEQFF.